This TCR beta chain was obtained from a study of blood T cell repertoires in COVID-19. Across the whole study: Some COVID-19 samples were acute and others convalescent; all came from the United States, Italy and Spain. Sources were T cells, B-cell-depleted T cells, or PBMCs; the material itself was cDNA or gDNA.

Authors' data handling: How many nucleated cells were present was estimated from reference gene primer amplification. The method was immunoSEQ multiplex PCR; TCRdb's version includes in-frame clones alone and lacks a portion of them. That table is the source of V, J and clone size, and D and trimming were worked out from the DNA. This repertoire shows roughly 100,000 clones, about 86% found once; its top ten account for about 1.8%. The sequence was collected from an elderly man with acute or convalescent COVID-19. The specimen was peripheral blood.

In nucleotides, the CDR3 is TGTGCCAGCAGCCCATCCCTAGTCCCCTACAATGAGCAGTTCTTC. Translation gives CASSPSLVPYNEQFF. The chain combines TRBV3-1 (or the pseudogene TRBV3-2) with TRBJ2-1; D remains ambiguous. The germline gives CDR1 LGHDT, CDR2 YNNKEL (reference sequence). V lost 4 bases to trimming and J lost 2 bases, with 12 bases between them. This CDR3 is built from 15 residues.